Below, one T cell receptor (beta chain) is given with its context. No antigen is known for it. The sample contains more than one DNA sequence encoding this CDR3. This CDR3 contains 12 residues. Germline-derived CDR1 and CDR2 are MDHEN and SYDVKM. V gave up 2 bases and J gave up 4 bases, with 5 bases separating them. PCR was performed using 60 Vbeta and 13 Jbeta primers. In the study's own analysis: A later analysis tallied approximately 87 million unique TCR beta chains, some 10 million of them shared. Only in-frame clones appear in the TCRdb table, and some are missing; sequencing was by immunoSEQ multiplex PCR. Clonal size and the V and J genes are those of that table, whereas D and trimming came from the DNA. The sample contains 120,000 to 150,000 clones, 75% to 85% of which appear only once. The sample is drawn from a study of cytomegalovirus exposure and HLA in healthy donors. For the study at large: Out of around 360 genotyped donors, around 80% belonged to the Caucasian-associated ancestry cluster. Study conclusions and caveats: In an earlier analysis, about 87% or about 30%: the productive usage of most TCR beta V segments.

The clonotype comes from a woman in her thirties or forties in good health and CMV-seropositive. Material: PBMCs. The chain recombines TRBV28 with TRBJ1-1, with D maybe TRBD1 (5 bases). CDR3 region: CASSLRGTEAFF. CDR3 nucleotide sequence: TGTGCCAGCAGTTTAAGGGGCACTGAAGCTTTCTTT.